These 20 T cell receptor beta chains came from one sample sequenced in a study of OX40 agonist ivuxolimab in advanced cancers. Receptor libraries were prepared by the immunoSEQ multiplex PCR assay. In TCRdb, the immuneACCESS table is reduced to in-frame sequences with V and J assigned. These tables do not hold every clone; where another copy was compared, an unresolved V gene accounts for under half, and the others remain unexplained. Within this sample are nearly 110,000 clones, with 80% to 95% of them counted one time only. About 1.2% of the sample comes from the top ten. Sequencing used CD4+ or CD8+ T cells sorted from blood, obtained in a trial of the OX40 agonist ivuxolimab. Every receptor here comes from an adult with an advanced solid tumor such as melanoma, head and neck, liver or kidney cancer.

V usage is TRBV28 and J usage is TRBJ1-2; tentative D call: TRBD1 (6 bases). There are 15 residues in the CDR3. CDR1 and CDR2 from the germline V gene are MDHEN and SYDVKM. V lost 4 bases and J 0 bases, leaving 12 bases between the germline ends. CDR3 amino acids: CASSSSGVPNYGYTF. The CDR3 region has the DNA TGTGCCAGCAGTTCGTCAGGGGTCCCTAACTATGGCTACACCTTC.

The CDR3 coding sequence is TGTGCCAGCAGCCCCGGACAGGGGCGTTCCTCCACCTTC. Its protein product is CASSPGQGRSSTF. V is TRBV11-2 and J is TRBJ1-2; TRBD1 matches at 9 bases. CDR3 length: 13 residues. V lost 5 bases, J lost 13 bases, and 11 bases stayed unmatched. Germline assignment: CDR1 SGHAT and CDR2 FQNNGV. Filled out from reference TRBV11-2 and TRBJ1-2, the complete variable domain reads EAGVAQSPRYKIIEKRQSVAFWCNPISGHATLYWYQQILGQGPKLLIQFQNNGVVDDSQLPKDRFSAERLKGVDSTLKIQPAKLEDSAVYLCASSPGQGRSSTFGSGTRLTVV.

This clone appeared once. V gene TRBV4-3 combines with J gene TRBJ2-1; a weak D match, TRBD1 (6 bases). V shed 0 bases and J shed 6 bases, with 21 bases lying between them. Germline V gene data show CDR1 as LGHNA and CDR2 as YSLEER. The CDR3 is 18 residues long. The CDR3 loop reads CASSQDLVSRGSSNEQFF. Written as DNA, the CDR3 is TGCGCCAGCAGCCAAGATTTAGTTTCGAGGGGGTCGAGCAATGAGCAGTTCTTC.

V gene TRBV6-5 combines with J gene TRBJ2-7; 7 bases agree with TRBD1. This CDR3 has 14 amino acids. Losses at the gene ends were 6 bases for V and 2 bases for J; bases not matched to a gene: 7. Germline V CDR1 and CDR2: MNHEY, SVGAGI. The CDR3: CASRRGGSPYEQYF. The DNA for the CDR3 is TGTGCCAGCAGGAGAGGGGGCTCCCCCTACGAGCAGTACTTC.

This clone turned up a few times. The sample contains more than one DNA sequence encoding this CDR3. The chain links TRBV28 to TRBJ2-5; no clear D gene. V was pared by 4 bases and J by 3 bases, with 6 bases between. The length of the CDR3 is 12 residues. Germline values: CDR1 MDHEN, CDR2 SYDVKM. The CDR3 region has the DNA TGTGCCAGCAGTTCCGGTAAAGAGACCCAGTACTTC. Protein sequence: CASSSGKETQYF.

The gene calls are TRBV5-8 and TRBJ2-5; 7 bases fit TRBD2. The DNA end favors TRBJ2-7, so the J call may be wrong. The CDR3 totals 16 residues. Germline assignment: CDR1 SGHTS and CDR2 YDEGEE. The CDR3: CASSLGPRRGTYEQYF. The CDR3 DNA sequence: TGTGCCAGCAGCTTGGGGCCTCGGCGGGGGACCTACGAGCAGTACTTC.

V and J are TRBV28 and TRBJ2-1; D unclear. Trimming pared 7 bases from V and 6 bases from J, leaving 13 bases between. This CDR3 is built from 13 residues. The germline V gene has CDR1 MDHEN and CDR2 SYDVKM. DNA for the CDR3: TGTGCCAGCACCCTAAATGGGGTCAATGAGCAGTTCTTC. Its translation: CASTLNGVNEQFF.

The genes are TRBV5-1 and TRBJ1-4; 8 bases align to TRBD1. CDR1 SGHRS and CDR2 YFSETQ come from the germline V gene. Unmatched junction bases numbered 19, after V lost 4 bases and J lost 5 bases. CDR3 length: 19 amino acids. The CDR3: CASSPANRTGPLTNEKLFF. CDR3 DNA sequence: TGCGCCAGCAGCCCGGCCAATAGGACAGGGCCCCTTACAAATGAAAAACTGTTTTTT.

J is TRBJ2-5 and V is TRBV1; the D call of TRBD2 is as the table states it, not checked on the DNA. TRBV1 represents a pseudogene. The CDR3 has 19 amino acids. The CDR3 loop is CTSSQDLSRLAGLRETQYF. In DNA, the CDR3 is TGCACCAGCAGCCAAGATCTTAGTCGGCTAGCGGGCCTCCGAGAGACCCAGTACTTC.

This clone was seen just once. The chain couples TRBV2 to TRBJ1-2, with 7 bases matching TRBD1. The CDR3 runs to 14 residues. The germline gives CDR1 SNHLY, CDR2 FYNNEI. The J segment lost 7 bases and the V segment lost 3 bases, leaving 8 bases of the junction unmatched. CDR3 nucleotide sequence: TGTGCCAGCAGTGAGGAACAGGGGACGGTTGGCTACACCTTC. It encodes CASSEEQGTVGYTF.

The chain has TRBV7-3 and TRBJ2-1, with 8 nucleotides matching TRBD2. This CDR3 has 15 amino acids. After removal of 5 bases from V and 5 bases from J, the junction contained 8 bases not matched to a gene. CDR1 and CDR2 from the germline V gene are SGHTA and FQGTGA. CDR3 in DNA: TGTGCCAGCAGCCTCGTAGCGGGAAACAACAATGAGCAGTTCTTC. This encodes CASSLVAGNNNEQFF.

The J gene is TRBJ2-3, the V gene TRBV6-1; D possibly corresponds to TRBD2 (6 bases). The CDR3 spans 13 residues. The germline V gene encodes CDR1 MNHNS and CDR2 SASEGT. V gave up 7 bases and J gave up 2 bases, with 10 bases separating them. The CDR3 here is CASTRTITDTQYF. CDR3 DNA sequence: TGTGCCAGCACCCGGACTATCACAGATACGCAGTATTTT.

The chain uses TRBV10-3 and TRBJ1-1; D is uncertain. Deletions cut 0 bases from V and 3 bases from J, with 11 bases between. The CDR3 is 15 amino acids. Germline V gene sequence: CDR1 ENHRY, CDR2 SYGVKD. CDR3 sequence: CAISESWAVDTEAFF. The CDR3 nucleotides are TGTGCCATCAGTGAGTCGTGGGCGGTTGACACTGAAGCTTTCTTT.

The CDR3 DNA follows: TGTGCCAGCAGCCTAAGGACGCAGGGCGATGAGCAGTTCTTC. This gives the protein CASSLRTQGDEQFF. V and J are TRBV9 and TRBJ2-1; D is perhaps TRBD1 (5 bases). V gave up 4 bases and J gave up 8 bases, with 16 bases separating them. This CDR3 is 14 amino acids long. CDR1 is SGDLS and CDR2 is YYNGEE in the germline V gene.

J is TRBJ1-1 and V is TRBV5-8; TRBD1 matches at 7 bases. From germline, CDR1 is SGHTS and CDR2 YDEGEE. The CDR3 extends over 14 amino acids. The trim removed 7 bases at V and 0 bases at J, leaving 6 bases unmatched. CDR3: CASRLGQLNTEAFF. DNA of the CDR3: TGTGCCAGCCGGTTGGGACAGTTGAACACTGAAGCTTTCTTT.

The V and J genes are TRBV7-2 and TRBJ2-3, with D uncertain. The V end was cut by 4 bases, the J end by 4 bases, with 6 bases between. The CDR3 has 12 residues. Germline CDR1 and CDR2: SGHTA and FQGNSA. CDR3 loop: CASSSPPDTQYF. The DNA of the CDR3 is TGTGCCAGCAGCTCCCCCCCAGATACGCAGTATTTT.

The chain couples TRBV27 to TRBJ2-2; TRBD1 might be the D (6 bases). Germline values: CDR1 MNHEY, CDR2 SMNVEV (reference sequence). This CDR3 region has 16 residues. V was pared by 7 bases and J by 0 bases, with 15 bases between. CDR3 coding DNA: TGTGCCAGCACCCCCCTGGGGGCGGCGAACACCGGGGAGCTGTTTTTT. It codes for CASTPLGAANTGELFF.

V is TRBV10-1 and J is TRBJ2-7, with TRBD1 identical over 8 bases. CDR3 length: 16 amino acids. V dropped 6 bases and J dropped 3; count of bases not matched to a gene: 13. In germline, CDR1 is WNHNN, CDR2 SYGVQD (reference sequence). The CDR3 DNA sequence: TGCGCCAGCAGAAGAACTAGTGACAGGGGCCGCTACGAGCAGTACTTC. Amino acids: CASRRTSDRGRYEQYF.

This chain connects TRBV7-2 to TRBJ1-1; the D is unclear. Germline-derived CDR1 and CDR2 are SGHTA and FQGNSA. This CDR3 has 14 amino acids. The V gene lost 5 bases and the J gene lost 4 bases, with 14 bases spanning the gap. The CDR3 bases are TGTGCCAGCAGCCTCGGCCTTTTGAGCACTGAAGCTTTCTTT. This sequence encodes CASSLGLLSTEAFF.

V and J are TRBV6-5 and TRBJ2-7; 8 bases fit TRBD1. Germline V gene data show CDR1 as MNHEY and CDR2 as SVGAGI. The V and J ends lost 8 bases and 2 bases, in that order; junction bases with no gene match: 5. This CDR3 is built from 13 residues. The CDR3 loop is CASRTGSTYEQYF. CDR3 DNA: TGTGCCAGCCGGACAGGGTCAACCTACGAGCAGTACTTC.